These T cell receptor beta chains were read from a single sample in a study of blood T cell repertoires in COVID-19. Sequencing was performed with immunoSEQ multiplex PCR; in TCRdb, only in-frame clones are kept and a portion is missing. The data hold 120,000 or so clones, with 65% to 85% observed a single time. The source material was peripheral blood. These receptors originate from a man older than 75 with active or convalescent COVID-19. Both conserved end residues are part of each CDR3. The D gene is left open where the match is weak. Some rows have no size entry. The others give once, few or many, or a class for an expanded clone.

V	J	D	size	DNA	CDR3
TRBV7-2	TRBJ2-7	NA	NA	TGTGCCAGCGCACTTTACTCCAACGAGCAGTACTTC	CASALYSNEQYF
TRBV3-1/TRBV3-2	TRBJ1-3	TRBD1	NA	TGTGCCAGCAGCCAAGTCCTGACCGGGACAGGGAAAACTGGAAACACCATATATTTT	CASSQVLTGTGKTGNTIYF
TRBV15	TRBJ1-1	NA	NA	TGTGCCACCAGCAGAGATGACCGGGGGAACACTGAAGCTTTCTTT	CATSRDDRGNTEAFF
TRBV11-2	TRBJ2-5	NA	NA	TGTGCCAGCAGCTTAGTTAGGGGTGAGACCCAGTACTTC	CASSLVRGETQYF
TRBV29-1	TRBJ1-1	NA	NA	TGCAGCGTTGTAGACCAGGGGACTGAAGCTTTCTTT	CSVVDQGTEAFF
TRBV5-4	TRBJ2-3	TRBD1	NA	TGTGCCAGCACCAAAAATAAAGACAGGGGTCGTGAGGATACGCAGTATTTT	CASTKNKDRGREDTQYF
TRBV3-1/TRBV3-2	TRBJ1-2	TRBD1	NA	TGTGCCAGCAGCCAATCCGGGACAGGGGGCTATGGCTACACCTTC	CASSQSGTGGYGYTF
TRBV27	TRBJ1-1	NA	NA	TGTGCCAGCAGCCCTCTAGTAAGCACTGAAGCTTTCTTT	CASSPLVSTEAFF
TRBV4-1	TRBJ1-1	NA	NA	TGCGCCAGCAGCCAAGCGGCAGCGTTGAACACTGAAGCTTTCTTT	CASSQAAALNTEAFF
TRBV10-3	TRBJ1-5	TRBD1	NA	TGTGCCATCAGTGGCGACAGGGAGGTCCAGCCCCAGCATTTT	CAISGDREVQPQHF
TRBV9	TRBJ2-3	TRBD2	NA	TGTGCCAGCAGCGTAGTACTAGCGGGGGTTACGCAGTATTTT	CASSVVLAGVTQYF
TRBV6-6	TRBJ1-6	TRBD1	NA	TGTGCCAGCAGGGGACAGCTTAACTATAATTCACCCCTCCACTTT	CASRGQLNYNSPLHF
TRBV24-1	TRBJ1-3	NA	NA	TGTGCCACCAGTGATTCTTCCTTCTCTGGAAACACCATATATTTT	CATSDSSFSGNTIYF
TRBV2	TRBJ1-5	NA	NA	TGTGCCAGCAGCTTTGACGAGGACAATCAGCCCCAGCATTTT	CASSFDEDNQPQHF
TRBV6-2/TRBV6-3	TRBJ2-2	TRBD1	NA	TGTGCCAGCAGTTACTCGATGGGACAGGGGCACTACACCGGGGAGCTGTTTTTT	CASSYSMGQGHYTGELFF
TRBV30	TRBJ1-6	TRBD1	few	TGTGCCTGGGGGCGACAGGGTCCACCCCTCCACTTT	CAWGRQGPPLHF
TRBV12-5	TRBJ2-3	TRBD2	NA	TGTGCTAGTGGGGCACTAGCGGGGATCACAGATACGCAGTATTTT	CASGALAGITDTQYF
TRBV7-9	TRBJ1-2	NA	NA	TGTGCCAGCAGCCTACGGACAGACGGGTATGGCTACACCTTC	CASSLRTDGYGYTF
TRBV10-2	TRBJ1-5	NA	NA	TGCGCCCGCAGACCCGGGGGGGGGAATAGCAATCAGCCCCAGCATTTT	CARRPGGGNSNQPQHF
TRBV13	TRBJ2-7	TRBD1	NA	TGTGCCAGCAGCTCGAGCCCCGGGACAGCCTACGAGCAGTACTTC	CASSSSPGTAYEQYF
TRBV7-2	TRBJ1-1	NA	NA	TGTGCCAGCAGCTTAGGTCCCGTGAACACTGAAGCTTTCTTT	CASSLGPVNTEAFF
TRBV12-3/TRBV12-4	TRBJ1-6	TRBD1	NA	TGTGCCAGCTCCCGGGACAGGGATTCACCCCTCCACTTT	CASSRDRDSPLHF
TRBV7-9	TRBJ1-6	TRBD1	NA	TGTGCCAGCAGCACCATCCTGACGGGACAGGACCCCCTACCCCTCCACTTT	CASSTILTGQDPLPLHF
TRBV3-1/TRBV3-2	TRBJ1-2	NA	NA	TGTGCCAGCAGCCAACATGGGGCTGACTATGGCTACACCTTC	CASSQHGADYGYTF